The present entry profiles one TCR beta chain with its context. Antigen specificity is unknown. Produced via immunoSEQ multiplex PCR; TCRdb's table is partial and in-frame only. The table shows tens of thousands of clones, with 81% occurring only once. The CDR3 is made up of 15 amino acids. CDR1 and CDR2 (germline): SGHRS, YFSETQ. Trimming took 0 bases from V and 5 from J, leaving 12 bases between them. This sample was taken from a study of a mutant IDH1 vaccine in newly diagnosed glioma. Specified time point: week 35, safety follow-up. One vaccine dose held 300 ug of mutant IDH1 20-mer peptide and came with topical imiquimod. All eight of the vaccinations patients received fell in weeks 1, 3, 5, 7, 11, 15, 19 and 23.

The rearrangement links TRBV5-1 to TRBJ2-1; possible D gene TRBD1, 6 bases. The sequence was collected from a woman aged 40 to 50 with glioma. Some clones in this sample may be carry-over from other donors' samples. Source: PBMCs, taken from a glioma patient whose treatment included an IDH1 peptide vaccine. CDR3 DNA: TGCGCCAGCAGCTTGGGGACAGACGGTAACAATGAGCAGTTCTTC. As protein: CASSLGTDGNNEQFF.